This passage covers 28 T cell receptor beta chains from one sample sequenced in a study of neurological immune-mediated disorders. TCRdb reprocessed the 5' RACE reads with MiXCR, giving one entry per CDR3 protein. Of more than 30,000 distinct CDR3 sequences listed, 4.6% are singletons. Source material: PBMCs. Receptors originate from a man aged 18 to 30 in good health.

At least ten counts were recorded for this clonotype. The chain combines TRBV7-6 with TRBJ2-3; no firm D call. CDR1 is SGHVS and CDR2 is FNYEAQ in the germline V gene. V was trimmed by 8 bases and J by 2 bases, leaving 5 bases between them. This CDR3 comprises 11 residues. Here the CDR3 DNA reads TGTGCCAGCGGAAACACAGATACGCAGTATTTT. Translating it yields CASGNTDTQYF.

This clonotype came up many times. J is TRBJ2-1 and V is TRBV5-1; the D gene is possibly TRBD1 (6 bases). Germline V gives CDR1 SGHRS, CDR2 YFSETQ. The V and J ends lost 1 base and 10 bases respectively, with 12 bases between them. The CDR3 consists of 13 residues. This CDR3 reads CASSLIRGDEQFF. CDR3 DNA: TGCGCCAGCAGCTTGATCAGGGGCGACGAGCAGTTCTTC.

This clonotype was counted at least ten times. Here the CDR3 DNA reads TGTGCCTGGAGTGTACGGCATGAAGCTTTCTTT. This encodes CAWSVRHEAFF. J is TRBJ1-1 and V is TRBV30; D is ambiguous. This CDR3 has 11 amino acids. Per the germline V gene, CDR1 is GTSNPN and CDR2 is SVGIG (reference sequence). Trimming took off 0 bases at V and 7 bases at J, with 6 bases between the two ends.

The table lists this clonotype with many counts. The chain uses TRBV29-1 and TRBJ2-3; 8 positions match TRBD1. V gave up 3 bases and J gave up 6 bases; unmatched junction bases: 2. CDR3 length: 12 amino acids. From germline, CDR1 is SQVTM and CDR2 ANQGSEA. The CDR3 nucleotides read TGCAGCGTTGACCGACAGGGGGATACGCAGTATTTT. Protein: CSVDRQGDTQYF.

This clonotype was observed many times. The J gene is TRBJ1-2, the V gene TRBV4-1; D is uncertain. The V end lost 0 bases, the J end lost 1 base, and 6 bases lay between the germline ends. The CDR3 covers 14 residues. CDR1 MGHRA and CDR2 YSYEKL come from the germline V gene. The CDR3 DNA follows: TGCGCCAGCAGCCAAGACAGACTTAACTATGGCTACACCTTC. It encodes CASSQDRLNYGYTF.

This clonotype showed up just a few times. The chain joins TRBV20-1 to TRBJ2-5; 9 positions match TRBD2. This CDR3 comprises 13 residues. J gave up 3 bases and V 5 bases, and 4 bases lay outside the gene matches. Per germline, CDR1 DFQATT and CDR2 SNEGSKA (reference sequence). CDR3 sequence reads: CSAAIAGEETQYF. For the CDR3, the DNA is TGCAGTGCTGCAATAGCGGGGGAAGAGACCCAGTACTTC.

This clonotype has a count of ten or more. The chain recombines TRBV4-2 with TRBJ2-7, with D uncertain. This CDR3 spans 14 amino acids. Germline CDR1 and CDR2: LGHNA and YNFKEQ. V was pared by 2 bases and J by 3 bases, with 11 bases between. This chain's CDR3 is CASSQNGQSYEQYF. The DNA for the CDR3 is TGTGCCAGCAGCCAAAACGGGCAGAGCTACGAGCAGTACTTC.

This clonotype was seen ten or more times. The chain is built from TRBV20-1 and TRBJ1-5; D remains unclear. V was trimmed by 6 bases and J by 0 bases, leaving 9 bases between them. This CDR3 is built from 13 residues. Germline values: CDR1 DFQATT, CDR2 SNEGSKA (reference sequence). CDR3 amino acids: CSAGGHSNQPQHF. CDR3 DNA sequence: TGCAGTGCAGGTGGGCATAGCAATCAGCCCCAGCATTTT.

This clonotype has ten or more counts. The chain uses TRBV6-6 and TRBJ1-1, with D uncertain. V lost 2 bases, J lost 5 bases, and 6 bases lay in between. The CDR3 spans 12 residues. From germline, CDR1 is MNHNY and CDR2 SVGAGI (reference sequence). The CDR3 here is CASSYGGTEAFF. As DNA, the CDR3 is TGTGCCAGCAGTTACGGTGGGACTGAAGCTTTCTTT.

This clonotype has a count of ten or more. The chain recombines TRBV20-1 with TRBJ1-1; D remains ambiguous. Deletions cut 5 bases from V and 12 bases from J, with 19 bases between. The CDR3 loop spans 12 amino acids. Germline CDR1 and CDR2: DFQATT and SNEGSKA (reference sequence). Here the CDR3 reads CSAYGRNSASFF. CDR3 coding DNA: TGCAGTGCTTACGGACGGAATAGTGCTTCTTTCTTT.

In its sample, this clonotype was seen many times. The gene calls are TRBV2 and TRBJ1-1; D gene ambiguous. This CDR3 is built from 16 residues. V dropped 6 bases and J dropped 4 bases, with 21 bases sitting between them. The germline CDR1 and CDR2 sequences are SNHLY and FYNNEI. This chain's CDR3 is CASSVRSSWESTEAFF. The CDR3 DNA reads as TGTGCCAGCAGCGTACGCTCCTCCTGGGAGAGCACTGAAGCTTTCTTT.

This clonotype was recorded at least ten times. This chain joins TRBV18 and TRBJ2-2; D is undetermined. Per the germline V gene, CDR1 is KGHSH and CDR2 is LQKENI. Trimming removed 3 bases from V and 3 bases from J, with 8 bases in between. The CDR3 extends over 14 amino acids. CDR3 amino acids: CASSPDGDTGELFF. The CDR3 DNA reads TGTGCCAGCTCACCGGATGGGGACACCGGGGAGCTGTTTTTT.

This clonotype appeared many times. CDR3 sequence reads: CASSWTGVNTEAFF. CDR3 sequence (DNA): TGTGCCAGCAGCTGGACAGGGGTGAACACTGAAGCTTTCTTT. The chain recombines TRBV7-2 with TRBJ1-1, with TRBD1 matching 9 bases. The V gene's germline CDR1 is SGHTA and CDR2 FQGNSA. V lost 4 bases to trimming and J lost 0 bases; unmatched junction nucleotides: 0. The CDR3 is 14 amino acids.

There are many counts of this clonotype. V gene TRBV5-1 combines with J gene TRBJ2-1, with TRBD1 matching over 7 bases. Per germline, CDR1 SGHRS and CDR2 YFSETQ. The CDR3 loop spans 15 amino acids. V trimming: 0 bases; J trimming: 14 bases; junction bases outside the gene matches: 14. The CDR3 DNA sequence: TGCGCCAGCAGCTTGGGAAATCCAACAGGGGAGTTGAAGTTCTTC. This sequence encodes CASSLGNPTGELKFF.

This clonotype appeared many times. The junction does not match germline at one end; this may be a read error. This rearrangement joins TRBV7-7 to TRBJ2-7; possible D gene TRBD1, 6 bases. The germline CDR1 and CDR2 sequences are SSHAT and FNYEAQ (reference sequence). The CDR3 covers 12 residues. CDR3 DNA sequence: TGTGCTAGCAGCGACACAGGGCTCGAGCAGTACTTC. Protein: CASSDTGLEQYF.

The V gene is TRBV10-1, the J gene TRBJ1-1; no clear D. V was shortened by 9 bases and J by 3 bases, with 20 bases between the two germline ends. There are 15 residues in the CDR3. Germline V lookup: CDR1 WNHNN, CDR2 SYGVQD (reference sequence). CDR3 residues: CARPAGSRRDTEAFF. The CDR3 region has the DNA TGCGCCAGACCGGCGGGATCCCGGAGGGACACTGAAGCTTTCTTT.

This clonotype has at least ten counts. J is TRBJ1-2 and V is TRBV6-1; D is unresolved. This CDR3 has 13 amino acids. Germline CDR1 is MNHNS and CDR2 is SASEGT. V lost 6 bases, J lost 7 bases, and 15 bases lay in between. In DNA form, the CDR3 reads TGTGCCAGCAGCCACGACATAATATTTGGCTACACCTTC. This translates into CASSHDIIFGYTF.

This clonotype turned up a few times. The V and J genes are TRBV27 and TRBJ2-5, with TRBD1 matching over 8 bases. The V segment lost 5 bases and the J segment 5 bases; nucleotides outside the gene matches: 10. The CDR3 is made up of 15 amino acids. Germline assignment: CDR1 MNHEY and CDR2 SMNVEV (reference sequence). DNA of the CDR3: TGTGCCAGCAGTCCGAGGACAGGGATGAAGGAGACCCAGTACTTC. This translates into CASSPRTGMKETQYF.

This clonotype was counted many times. V gene TRBV7-6 combines with J gene TRBJ2-7; D is possibly TRBD2 (6 bases). The V and J ends lost 4 bases and 2 bases respectively, with 12 bases between them. Germline V gives CDR1 SGHVS, CDR2 FNYEAQ. There are 14 residues in the CDR3. The CDR3 reads CASSSEEGAYEQYF. The CDR3 DNA follows: TGTGCCAGCAGCTCCGAGGAGGGTGCCTACGAGCAGTACTTC.

This clonotype was detected ten times or more. This chain joins TRBV5-1 and TRBJ2-1; D ambiguous. The V end lost 2 bases, the J end lost 10 bases, and 10 bases lay between the germline ends. Germline V gives CDR1 SGHRS, CDR2 YFSETQ. The CDR3 length is 12 residues. The CDR3 DNA sequence: TGCGCCAGCAGCTTTTCCGAGTTCGAGCAGTTCTTC. Its translation: CASSFSEFEQFF.

This clonotype was recorded at least ten times. The J gene is TRBJ2-6, the V gene TRBV20-1; D possibly matches TRBD1 or TRBD2 (6 bases each). Germline V lookup: CDR1 DFQATT, CDR2 SNEGSKA (reference sequence). This CDR3 contains 16 residues. V gave up 1 base and J gave up 1 base, with 11 bases separating them. DNA for the CDR3: TGCAGTGCTAGAGTACAGGGACTTTCTGGGGCCAACGTCCTGACTTTC. This gives the protein CSARVQGLSGANVLTF.

This clonotype has at least ten counts. The rearrangement uses TRBV10-3 and TRBJ1-2, with TRBD1 matching 9 bases. Trimming at V came to 7 bases and at J to 4 bases, leaving 7 bases not matched to a gene. Germline V gene lookup returns CDR1 ENHRY and CDR2 SYGVKD. The CDR3 sequence is 14 residues long. The CDR3, as DNA: TGTGCCATCACCCAGACAGGGGGGACCTATGGCTACACCTTC. Its translation is CAITQTGGTYGYTF.

This clonotype has at least ten counts. V usage is TRBV29-1 and J usage is TRBJ1-1; 11 bases fit TRBD1. CDR3 length: 16 residues. Trimming at V came to 1 base and at J to 3 bases, leaving 7 bases not matched to a gene. Looked up from germline, CDR1 is SQVTM and CDR2 is ANQGSEA. The CDR3 sequence: CSVEGGQGAGYTEAFF. DNA of the CDR3: TGCAGCGTTGAAGGTGGACAGGGGGCTGGTTACACTGAAGCTTTCTTT.

This clonotype was picked up many times. The CDR3 loop is CASSWAFGVHNEQFF. Written as DNA, the CDR3 is TGTGCCAGCAGCTGGGCCTTTGGGGTCCACAATGAGCAGTTCTTC. The chain has TRBV7-9 and TRBJ2-1; D is unresolved. The V gene's germline CDR1 is SEHNR and CDR2 FQNEAQ (reference sequence). Trimming took off 4 bases at V and 5 bases at J, with 15 bases between the two ends. This CDR3 comprises 15 residues.

This clonotype is judged large. The V gene is TRBV27, the J gene TRBJ1-1, with D uncertain. V gave up 6 bases and J gave up 7 bases, with 9 bases separating them. Germline loops: CDR1 MNHEY, CDR2 SMNVEV (reference sequence). CDR3 length: 11 amino acids. The CDR3 nucleotides are TGTGCCAGCAGGTTAGGAGTTGAAGCTTTCTTT. Its translation: CASRLGVEAFF.

This clonotype was seen ten or more times. The V and J genes are TRBV11-2 and TRBJ2-7, with TRBD2 matching over 8 bases. CDR3 length: 14 residues. CDR1 SGHAT and CDR2 FQNNGV come from the germline V gene. Trimming removed 2 bases from V and 4 bases from J; junction bases left unmatched: 4. The CDR3 is CASSLLGGAYEQYF. The DNA of the CDR3 is TGTGCCAGCAGCTTACTCGGGGGGGCTTACGAGCAGTACTTC.

This clonotype was observed at least ten times. V usage is TRBV20-1 and J usage is TRBJ1-1; possibly TRBD1 for D (5 bases). V lost 2 bases and J lost 8, with 6 bases in between. This CDR3 is 10 amino acids long. Germline lookup yields CDR1 DFQATT and CDR2 SNEGSKA (reference sequence). The CDR3: CSARHREAFF. CDR3 sequence (DNA): TGCAGTGCTAGACACAGGGAAGCTTTCTTT.

This clonotype occurred many times. This rearrangement joins TRBV14 to TRBJ2-5; 7 bases map to TRBD2. The CDR3 sequence is 17 residues long. With 0 bases clipped from V and 4 bases from J, the junction kept 11 bases outside the gene matches. CDR1 and CDR2 from the germline V gene are SGHDN and FVKESK. CDR3 bases: TGTGCCAGCAGCCAAGAGATGGAAACGGGGGGTCGAGAGACCCAGTACTTC. It translates to CASSQEMETGGRETQYF.